Presented here are 19 T cell receptor beta chains from one specimen sequenced in a study of blood T cells in healthy people across ages. The second PCR ran about 6 to 11 cycles with a sample-barcoded 5' primer and J-beta primers. A single record per CDR3 protein comes from TCRdb applying MiXCR to the 5' RACE reads. The sample holds about 560,000 distinct CDR3 sequences, about 25% seen once. This sample also belongs to another study, concerning T cells of mothers and their children.

Sequencing input: blood. These receptor sequences come from a boy aged 2-15 years in good health.

The rearrangement joins TRBV19 to TRBJ1-2; no clear D gene. The CDR3 has 16 amino acids. The V end was cut by 4 bases, the J end by 0 bases, with 15 bases between. CDR1 and CDR2 (germline): LNHDA, SQIVND (reference sequence). The CDR3 coding sequence is TGTGCCAGTAGTAACGGGCAGACACGAACTAACTATGGCTACACCTTC. It codes for CASSNGQTRTNYGYTF.

This rearrangement joins TRBV4-3 to TRBJ2-5; 7 nucleotides line up with TRBD2. The CDR3 contains 14 residues. Germline V CDR1 and CDR2: LGHNA, YSLEER. Trimming took 3 bases from V and 4 from J; bases not matched to a gene: 5. CDR3 in amino acids: CASSQWLAVETQYF. The CDR3 DNA reads TGCGCCAGCAGCCAGTGGCTAGCGGTAGAGACCCAGTACTTC.

This chain joins TRBV30 and TRBJ1-1; D is perhaps TRBD1 (6 bases). V was cut by 3 bases and J by 6 bases, with 14 bases left in between. CDR1 and CDR2 (germline): GTSNPN, SVGIG (reference sequence). CDR3 size: 13 residues. In nucleotides, the CDR3 is TGTGCCTGGAGCGCAGGGGCGAGGTCTGAAGCTTTCTTT. Its protein product is CAWSAGARSEAFF.

This chain connects TRBV7-9 to TRBJ1-1; perhaps TRBD1 as D (5 bases). This CDR3 has 15 residues. The germline V gene encodes CDR1 SEHNR and CDR2 FQNEAQ (reference sequence). V lost 6 bases and J lost 0, with 14 bases in between. CDR3 DNA sequence: TGTGCCAGCAGATCCCCGGGGACCATGAACACTGAAGCTTTCTTT. It is translated as CASRSPGTMNTEAFF.

At least ten counts were recorded for this clonotype. The rearrangement joins TRBV7-9 to TRBJ2-5; D is unclear. Germline V lookup: CDR1 SEHNR, CDR2 FQNEAQ (reference sequence). The CDR3 extends over 13 amino acids. Trimming shortened V by 2 bases and J by 5 bases, and 9 bases separated the two germline ends. CDR3 nucleotides: TGTGCCAGCAGCTTAATCCTTACGGAGACCCAGTACTTC. It yields the protein CASSLILTETQYF.

This clonotype showed up many times. The chain links TRBV4-3 to TRBJ2-1; D tentatively reads TRBD1 or TRBD2 (6 bases each). The ends were cut back, 3 bases at V and 5 bases at J, with 14 bases in the middle. This CDR3 comprises 15 residues. Germline V gene lookup returns CDR1 LGHNA and CDR2 YSLEER. In DNA, the CDR3 is TGCGCCAGCAGCCACCAACAGGGAGGTAACAATGAGCAGTTCTTC. Protein: CASSHQQGGNNEQFF.

The sample holds many counts of this clonotype. The chain joins TRBV2 to TRBJ1-2, with D maybe TRBD1 (6 bases). Between the trimmed V and J ends, which lost 7 bases and 1 base, there was a span of 19 bases. Per the germline V gene, CDR1 is SNHLY and CDR2 is FYNNEI. CDR3 length equals 16 residues. CDR3 in amino acids: CASTIFGGQDNYGYTF. CDR3 DNA sequence: TGTGCCAGCACGATCTTTGGGGGCCAGGATAACTATGGCTACACCTTC.

A few counts support this clonotype. V and J are TRBV3-1 and TRBJ1-2; TRBD1 matches 8 bases. V was clipped by 4 bases and J by 7 bases; unmatched bases: 8. Germline loops: CDR1 LGHDT, CDR2 YNNKEL (reference sequence). The CDR3 loop spans 14 amino acids. This CDR3 is CASSLQDRAGGYTF. The DNA of the CDR3 is TGTGCCAGCAGCCTTCAGGACAGGGCGGGTGGCTACACCTTC.

This clonotype turned up a few times. The rearrangement joins TRBV11-3 to TRBJ2-1, with D perhaps assigned TRBD1 or TRBD2 (5 bases each). This CDR3 region has 16 residues. The V end was cut by 5 bases, the J end by 10 bases, with 24 bases between. Germline CDR1 SGHNT, CDR2 YENEEA. The CDR3 region is CASSPLSGAPSGEQFF. As DNA, the CDR3 is TGTGCCAGCAGCCCCCTAAGTGGGGCCCCTTCGGGGGAGCAGTTCTTC.

This clonotype was seen a few times. The chain carries TRBV6-5 and TRBJ1-3; tentatively, D is TRBD1 (5 bases). CDR1 is MNHEY and CDR2 is SVGAGI in the germline V gene. There are 17 residues in the CDR3. Trimming shortened V by 0 bases and J by 0 bases, and 12 bases separated the two germline ends. DNA for the CDR3: TGTGCCAGCAGTTACTCGACAGTTAAGCTCTCTGGAAACACCATATATTTT. Translation: CASSYSTVKLSGNTIYF.

The table lists this clonotype with a few counts. The genes are TRBV7-6 and TRBJ1-5; a possible D gene is TRBD1 (6 bases). V was shortened by 5 bases and J by 2 bases, with 19 bases between the two germline ends. CDR1 SGHVS and CDR2 FNYEAQ come from the germline V gene. The CDR3 consists of 17 residues. The CDR3 coding sequence is TGTGCCAGCAGCCCCTCCGCCGGGCCAGGGGGCAATCAGCCCCAGCATTTT. This codes for CASSPSAGPGGNQPQHF. The whole variable domain, filled in from reference TRBV7-6 and TRBJ1-5, reads GAGVSQSPRYKVTKRGQDVALRCDPISGHVSLYWYRQALGQGPEFLTYFNYEAQQDKSGLPNDRFSAERPEGSISTLTIQRTEQRDSAMYRCASSPSAGPGGNQPQHFGDGTRLSIL.

The V call is TRBV5-5, the J call TRBJ2-1, with 7 bases matching TRBD2. In germline, CDR1 is SGHKS, CDR2 YYEKEE (reference sequence). V gave up 0 bases and J gave up 5 bases; unmatched junction bases: 5. This CDR3 region has 15 residues. The CDR3: CASSLATSVNNEQFF. In nucleotides, the CDR3 is TGTGCCAGCAGCTTGGCCACTAGCGTAAACAATGAGCAGTTCTTC.

The chain uses TRBV20-1 and TRBJ2-7; 9 bases fit TRBD1. Germline CDR1 is DFQATT and CDR2 is SNEGSKA (reference sequence). The CDR3 is 14 residues long. The V segment lost 6 bases and the J segment 5 bases; nucleotides outside the gene matches: 11. In DNA form, the CDR3 reads TGCAGTGCGTCCCGGGACAGGGTTTTAAACGAGCAGTACTTC. Protein product: CSASRDRVLNEQYF.

The chain uses TRBV4-3 and TRBJ2-5, with 7 positions matching TRBD2. Near its end, the DNA agrees better with TRBJ2-1, so the J call may be wrong. CDR1 and CDR2 from the germline V gene are LGHNA and YSLEER. The CDR3 has 13 residues. CDR3 region: CASRGGLDGEQFF. The CDR3 region has the DNA TGCGCCAGCAGGGGTGGACTAGATGGTGAGCAGTTCTTC.

This clonotype was observed a few times. V gene TRBV25-1 combines with J gene TRBJ2-2; the D gene is possibly TRBD2 (5 bases). CDR1 is MGHDK, CDR2 SYGVNS, per germline. CDR3 size: 13 residues. V lost 2 bases and J 7 bases, leaving 8 bases between the germline ends. CDR3 protein: CASSEGSFGELFF. The CDR3 nucleotides read TGTGCCAGCAGTGAAGGGAGTTTCGGGGAGCTGTTTTTT.

J is TRBJ2-5 and V is TRBV15; the match to TRBD2 covers 9 bases. The J call may be mistaken, given a closer DNA end match to TRBJ2-1. The germline CDR1 and CDR2 sequences are LNHNV and YYDKDF (reference sequence). This CDR3 comprises 17 residues. The CDR3 is CATSSHWGTSIGNEQFF. CDR3 sequence (DNA): TGTGCCACCAGCAGCCACTGGGGGACTAGCATAGGCAATGAGCAGTTCTTC.

V usage is TRBV27 and J usage is TRBJ1-4, with TRBD1 as a possible D gene (5 bases). CDR1 and CDR2 (germline): MNHEY, SMNVEV (reference sequence). V lost 5 bases and J 0 bases, leaving 16 bases between the germline ends. This CDR3 has 17 amino acids. The CDR3 sequence is CASSLARGVATNEKLFF. In DNA form, the CDR3 reads TGTGCCAGCAGTCTAGCCCGGGGGGTTGCAACTAATGAAAAACTGTTTTTT.

This clonotype was seen more than once but under ten times. The rearrangement joins TRBV5-8 to TRBJ2-5, with D perhaps matching TRBD1 (5 bases). Near its end, the DNA agrees better with TRBJ2-7, so the J call may be wrong. The CDR3 totals 14 residues. Germline CDR1 SGHTS, CDR2 YDEGEE. The DNA for the CDR3 is TGTGCCAGCAGCTTGGTAGGGGTACCCTACGAGCAGTACTTC. This translates into CASSLVGVPYEQYF.

On this clonotype: The junction and the germline gene differ at one end; a read error may be behind it. V and J are TRBV7-9 and TRBJ2-5, with D possibly being TRBD1 (6 bases). TRBJ2-7 explains the end of the DNA better; the J call may be wrong. CDR3 length: 12 amino acids. Germline loops: CDR1 SEHNR, CDR2 FQNEAQ (reference sequence). Here the CDR3 reads CVSRGNNYEQYF. CDR3 in DNA: TGTGTCAGCAGGGGAAATAACTACGAGCAGTACTTC.